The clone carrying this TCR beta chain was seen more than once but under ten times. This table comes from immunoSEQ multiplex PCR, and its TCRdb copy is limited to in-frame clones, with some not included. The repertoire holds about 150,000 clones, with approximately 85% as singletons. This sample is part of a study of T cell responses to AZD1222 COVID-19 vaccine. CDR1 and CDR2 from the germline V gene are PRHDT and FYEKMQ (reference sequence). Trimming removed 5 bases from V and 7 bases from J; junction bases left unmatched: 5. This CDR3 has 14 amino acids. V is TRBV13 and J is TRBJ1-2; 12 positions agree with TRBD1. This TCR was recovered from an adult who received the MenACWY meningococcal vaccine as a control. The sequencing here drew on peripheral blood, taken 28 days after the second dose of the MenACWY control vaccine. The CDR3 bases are TGTGCCAGCAGCCGCGGGACAGGGGGCCGTGGCTACACCTTC. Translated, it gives CASSRGTGGRGYTF.